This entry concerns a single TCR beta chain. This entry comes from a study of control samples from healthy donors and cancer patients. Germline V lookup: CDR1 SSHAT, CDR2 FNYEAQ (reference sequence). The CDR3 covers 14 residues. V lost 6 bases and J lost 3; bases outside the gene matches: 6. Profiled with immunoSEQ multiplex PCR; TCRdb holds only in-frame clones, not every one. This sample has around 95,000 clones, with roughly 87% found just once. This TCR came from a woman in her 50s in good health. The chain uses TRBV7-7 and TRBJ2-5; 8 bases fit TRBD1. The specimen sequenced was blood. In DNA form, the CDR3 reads TGTGCCAGCAGTGCGACAGGGGCCAAAGAGACCCAGTACTTC. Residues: CASSATGAKETQYF.